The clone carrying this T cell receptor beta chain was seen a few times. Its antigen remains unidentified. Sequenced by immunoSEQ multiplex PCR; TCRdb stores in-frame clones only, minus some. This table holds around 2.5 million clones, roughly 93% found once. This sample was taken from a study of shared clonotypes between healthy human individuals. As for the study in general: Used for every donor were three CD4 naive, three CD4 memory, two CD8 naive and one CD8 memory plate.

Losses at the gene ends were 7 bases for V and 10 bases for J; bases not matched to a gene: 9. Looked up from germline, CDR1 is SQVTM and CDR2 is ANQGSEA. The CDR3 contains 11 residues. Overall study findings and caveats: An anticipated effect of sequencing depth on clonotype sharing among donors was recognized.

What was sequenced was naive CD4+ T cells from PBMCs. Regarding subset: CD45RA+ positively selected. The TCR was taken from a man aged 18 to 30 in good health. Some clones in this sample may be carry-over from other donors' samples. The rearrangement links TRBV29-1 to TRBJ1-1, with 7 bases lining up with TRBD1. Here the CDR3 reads CSGDRAGTAFF. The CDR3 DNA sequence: TGCAGCGGAGACAGGGCCGGGACAGCTTTCTTT. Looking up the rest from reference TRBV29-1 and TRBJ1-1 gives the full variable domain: SAVISQKPSRDICQRGTSLTIQCQVDSQVTMMFWYRQQPGQSLTLIATANQGSEATYESGFVIDKFPISRPNLTFSTLTVSNMSPEDSSIYLCSGDRAGTAFFGQGTRLTVV.